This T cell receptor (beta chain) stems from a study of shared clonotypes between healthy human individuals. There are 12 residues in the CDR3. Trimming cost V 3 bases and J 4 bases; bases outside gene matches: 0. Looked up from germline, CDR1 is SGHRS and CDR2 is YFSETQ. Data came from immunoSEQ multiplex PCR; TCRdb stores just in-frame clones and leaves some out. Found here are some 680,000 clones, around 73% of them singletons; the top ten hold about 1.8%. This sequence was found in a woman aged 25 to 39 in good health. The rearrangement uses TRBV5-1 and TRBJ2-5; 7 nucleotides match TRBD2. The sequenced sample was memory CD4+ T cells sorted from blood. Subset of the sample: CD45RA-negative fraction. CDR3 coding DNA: TGCGCCAGCAGCTGGGGGGGAGAGACCCAGTACTTC. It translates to CASSWGGETQYF.